This TCR beta chain comes out of a study of T cell repertoires in cytomegalovirus infection. Study-wide background: A matching HLA type, together with CMV infection, was signaled by public TCR beta signatures.

In TCRdb, the reads were re-called with MiXCR into one record per CDR3 protein. The profile shows roughly 640,000 distinct CDR3 sequences, 20% to 30% of them singletons. Comment on this clonotype: Its antigen is unidentified. A clone one base away is much larger, so this may be a read error.

Study outcomes and limitations: Clonotype analysis showed dominance of the ex vivo response by HLA-C-restricted CMV-specific TCR beta clonotypes. Summed frequency of public TCR beta families distinguished CMV carriers with the relevant HLA.

CDR3 length: 17 amino acids. The germline gives CDR1 MGHRA, CDR2 YSYEKL. This TCR was sampled from a human donor in good health (CMV status not recorded). Some clones in this sample may be carry-over from other donors' samples. Sequencing was done on a sample of CD8+ T cells from PBMCs. V gene TRBV4-1 combines with J gene TRBJ1-4; D remains ambiguous. The CDR3 region is CASSQTRLVKKDERLFF. The CDR3 coding sequence is TGCGCCAGCAGCCAAACGCGCCTCGTTAAAAAAGATGAAAGACTGTTTTTT.